The TCR beta chain under discussion was sequenced for a study of STAT5B mutations in CD4+ large granular lymphocyte leukemia (dated by TCRdb to between 2020 and 2023). A note on the overall study: Among the healthy controls, the CDR3 'QG' motif was associated with a particular HLA allele. The study compared the TCRbeta repertoires of patients with CD4+ T-cell large granular lymphocyte leukemia against those of healthy blood donors. Flow cytometry performed on FACSCanto II or FACSVerse showed that the purified fractions had more than 95% purity among lymphocytes. Overall results and qualifications from the work: CD4-sorted patient repertoires appeared more clonal than healthy CD4+ repertoires, and this difference persisted after removing the putative leukemic clones. The data were not HLA-matched, and the relatively small sample size could explain the higher clonality seen in CD4+ compared with CD8+ T-LGLL. Each patient's main leukemic clonotypes were private, but around 27% of these clonotypes showed up at low frequency in the non-leukemic repertoires of other patients.

The healthy controls were some 36 blood donors, and the buffy coats of these donors were supplied by the Finnish Red Cross blood service. All TCR-sequenced material derived from peripheral blood: patient blood samples and healthy donor buffy coats. Peripheral blood mononuclear cells were isolated by Ficoll-Hypaque gradient centrifugation. CD4+ cells were purified magnetically from the buffy coats of healthy controls. The Gentra Puregene Cell and Tissue kit was used to extract genomic DNA, and a Qubit 2.0 fluorometer was used to measure the amount of genomic DNA. Notes on this clone: This receptor's antigen is unknown. No quality values exist for individual bases; no much larger clone is one base distant.

The immunoSEQ assay at survey resolution was used to sequence TCRbeta rearrangements from genomic DNA. The paper's processing steps were these. A lowest detectable productive clonotype frequency of 2.59 x 10-5 was observed in the TCR sequencing data. Analyses included only productive TCRbeta rearrangements, meaning complete and in-frame sequences. Sample clonality was computed as Simpson clonality in the immunoSEQ Analyzer version 3.0. Clones were binned by frequency as very rare, small, medium, large (1-20%) or hyperexpanded (>20%). Generation probabilities were estimated with OLGA 1.2.3, V-gene circos plots were made with VDJtools, specificities were searched in VDJdb, and CDR3 motifs were identified with GLIPH. The table comes from immuneACCESS by way of TCRdb, which keeps in-frame sequences with V and J called. Part of the clones is missing from these tables; in studies checked, under half for an unresolved V gene and the rest for unknown reasons. That table furnishes V, J and clone size, whereas the DNA furnished D and trimming. The sample table shows about 30,000 clones, and under 80% are seen once. About 2.1% of the sample is in the top ten clones.

The source material was CD4+ T cells from blood buffy coats. This sequence originates from a human donor in good health.

CDR3 region: CASSLLDSNQPQHF. DNA sequence: TGTGCCAGCAGCTTGTTAGATAGCAATCAGCCCCAGCATTTT. The rearrangement combines TRBV5-5 with TRBJ1-5, with the D gene uncertain. Trimming removed 1 base from V and 0 bases from J, leaving 5 bases between the germline ends. Measured from the cysteine to the phenylalanine, the CDR3 is 14 residues long. The read is trimmed to its CDR3 DNA, 42 bases read in frame from base 1. Via the germline V gene (reference sequence), CDR1 is SGHKS and CDR2 YYEKEE.